The T cell receptor (beta chain) described here comes from a study of cytomegalovirus exposure and HLA in healthy donors. CDR1 is SGHRS, CDR2 YFSETQ, per germline. V lost 1 base to trimming and J lost 5 bases; unmatched junction nucleotides: 7. The CDR3 is 17 amino acids. With 60 Vbeta and 13 Jbeta primers, the PCR was carried out. Method: immunoSEQ multiplex PCR; TCRdb's copy keeps in-frame clones and lacks some. The repertoire includes some 57,000 clones, about 81% of them detected once, and roughly 5.7% sits in the top ten. With regard to this clone: Antigen unknown.

Overall study results and limits: Most TCR sequences were uncommon, yet certain public TCRs appeared in many donors. Previous analysis showed most TCR beta V segments were productive about 87% or about 30% of the time. The study flagged 150 to 200 TCR beta chains as cytomegalovirus-associated. A later analysis linked a missense DCLRE1C variant to TCR beta V- and J-gene trimming.

The chain employs TRBV5-1 and TRBJ2-5, with 14 bases that match TRBD2. The TCR originated in a woman aged 25 to 39 in good health and CMV-seronegative. Material: PBMCs. The CDR3, as DNA: TGCGCCAGCAGCTTGAGACTAGCGGGAGGGGAGTGGGAGACCCAGTACTTC. Its translation is CASSLRLAGGEWETQYF.